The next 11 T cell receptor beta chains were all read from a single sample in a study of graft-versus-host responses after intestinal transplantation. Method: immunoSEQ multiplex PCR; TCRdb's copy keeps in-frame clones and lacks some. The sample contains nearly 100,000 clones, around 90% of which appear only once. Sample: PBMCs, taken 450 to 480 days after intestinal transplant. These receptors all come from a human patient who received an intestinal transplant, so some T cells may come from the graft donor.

CDR3 amino acids: CASSEWVRQDQPQHF. CDR3 sequence (DNA): TGTGCCAGCAGTGAATGGGTACGGCAGGATCAGCCCCAGCATTTT. V and J are TRBV2 and TRBJ1-5, with D unresolved. This CDR3 contains 15 residues. V gave up 2 bases and J gave up 5 bases, with 13 bases separating them. Germline CDR1 reads SNHLY; CDR2 reads FYNNEI.

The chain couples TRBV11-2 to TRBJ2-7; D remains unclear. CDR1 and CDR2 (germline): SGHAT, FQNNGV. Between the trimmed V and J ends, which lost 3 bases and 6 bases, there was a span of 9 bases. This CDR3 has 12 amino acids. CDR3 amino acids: CASSFWPSEQYF. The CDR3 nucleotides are TGTGCCAGCAGCTTCTGGCCCTCCGAGCAGTACTTC.

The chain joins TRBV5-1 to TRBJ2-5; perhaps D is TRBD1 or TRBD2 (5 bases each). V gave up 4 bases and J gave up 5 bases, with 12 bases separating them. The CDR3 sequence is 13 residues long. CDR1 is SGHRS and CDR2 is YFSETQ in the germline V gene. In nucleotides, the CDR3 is TGCGCCAGCAGCGGGACCCCAGGGGAGACCCAGTACTTC. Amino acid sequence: CASSGTPGETQYF.

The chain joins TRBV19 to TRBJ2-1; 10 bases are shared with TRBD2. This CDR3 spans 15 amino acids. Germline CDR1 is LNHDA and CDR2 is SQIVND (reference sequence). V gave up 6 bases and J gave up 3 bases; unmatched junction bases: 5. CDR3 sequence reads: CASRPLAGDYNEQFF. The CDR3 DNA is TGTGCCAGTAGACCCCTAGCGGGGGACTACAATGAGCAGTTCTTC.

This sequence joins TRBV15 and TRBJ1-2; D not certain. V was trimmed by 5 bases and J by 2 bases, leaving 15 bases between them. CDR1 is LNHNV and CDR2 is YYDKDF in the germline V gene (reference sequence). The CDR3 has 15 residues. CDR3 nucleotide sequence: TGTGCCACCAGCCGGAACAAGGCGGAAAACTATGGCTACACCTTC. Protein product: CATSRNKAENYGYTF.

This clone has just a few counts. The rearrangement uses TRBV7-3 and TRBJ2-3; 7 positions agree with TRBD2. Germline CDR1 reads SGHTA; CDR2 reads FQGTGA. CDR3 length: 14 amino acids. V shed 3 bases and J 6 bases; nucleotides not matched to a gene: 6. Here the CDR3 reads CASSFGGSGDTQYF. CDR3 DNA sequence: TGTGCCAGCAGCTTCGGCGGGAGTGGGGATACGCAGTATTTT.

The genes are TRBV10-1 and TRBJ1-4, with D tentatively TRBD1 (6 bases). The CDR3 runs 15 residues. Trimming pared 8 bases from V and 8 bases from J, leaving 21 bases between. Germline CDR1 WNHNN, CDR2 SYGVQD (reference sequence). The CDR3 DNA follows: TGCGCCAGCCTATCTCTAACAGGGCTCGAGGAAAAACTGTTTTTT. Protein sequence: CASLSLTGLEEKLFF.

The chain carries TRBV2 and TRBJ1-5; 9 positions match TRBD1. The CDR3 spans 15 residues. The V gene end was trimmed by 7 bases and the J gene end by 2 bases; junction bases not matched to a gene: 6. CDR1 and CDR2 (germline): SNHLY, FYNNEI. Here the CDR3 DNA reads TGTGCCAGCAACGAACAGGGGGCCGGCAATCAGCCCCAGCATTTT. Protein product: CASNEQGAGNQPQHF.

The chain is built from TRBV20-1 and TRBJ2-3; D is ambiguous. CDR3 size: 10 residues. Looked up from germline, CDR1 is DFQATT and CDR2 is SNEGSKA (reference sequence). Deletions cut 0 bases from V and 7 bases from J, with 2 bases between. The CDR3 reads CSAREYTQYF. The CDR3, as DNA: TGCAGTGCTAGAGAGTATACGCAGTATTTT.

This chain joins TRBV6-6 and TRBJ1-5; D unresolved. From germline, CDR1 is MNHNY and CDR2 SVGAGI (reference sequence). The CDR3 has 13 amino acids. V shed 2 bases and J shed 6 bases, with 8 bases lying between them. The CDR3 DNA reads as TGTGCCAGCAGTTACGGTTGGGGTCAGCCCCAGCATTTT. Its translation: CASSYGWGQPQHF.

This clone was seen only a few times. CDR3 sequence reads: CASNGDRGLYEQYF. The DNA of the CDR3 is TGTGCCAGCAATGGGGACAGGGGGCTCTACGAGCAGTACTTC. J is TRBJ2-7 and V is TRBV6-1, with 12 bases that match TRBD1. The CDR3 is 14 amino acids. After removal of 7 bases from V and 3 bases from J, the junction contained 4 bases not matched to a gene. Germline values: CDR1 MNHNS, CDR2 SASEGT.